This T cell receptor beta chain is from a study of PD-1 blockade in mismatch repair-deficient tumors. Study in general: All were previously treated, progressing patients with eleven to twelve mismatch repair-deficient cancer types.

All patients were mismatch repair deficient, assessed by either PCR or immunohistochemistry. The TCR-sequenced patients were three responders to pembrolizumab. CDR1 SEHNR and CDR2 FQNEAQ come from the germline V gene (reference sequence). The ends were cut back, 4 bases at V and 0 bases at J, with 16 bases in the middle. This CDR3 has 17 amino acids. Generated by immunoSEQ multiplex PCR, the TCRdb table keeps only in-frame clones and is missing some. Of tens of thousands of clones in the sample, around 85% are singletons; the top ten hold roughly 2.7%. A note on this clone: Its target is unknown.

Study-wide results and limits: After pembrolizumab, tumor-resident clones rose rapidly, then generally contracted before radiologic responses.

This sequence joins TRBV7-9 and TRBJ2-1; D ambiguous. Sequenced here: peripheral blood, sampled 12 weeks after starting pembrolizumab. The sequence was collected from an adult with mismatch repair-deficient cancer. DNA of the CDR3: TGTGCCAGCAGCTATTCATTTAGCAGAAGCTCCTACAATGAGCAGTTCTTC. This translates into CASSYSFSRSSYNEQFF.